This T cell receptor beta chain originates from a study of shared clonotypes between healthy human individuals. This clone has just one count. All donors were Caucasian adults living in Nashville, Tennessee. Assay used: immunoSEQ multiplex PCR; TCRdb lists only in-frame clones, some missing. Among under 600,000 clones listed, roughly 95% were seen once. This CDR3 region has 11 residues. V lost 3 bases to trimming and J lost 9 bases, with 12 bases between them. Germline V gene lookup returns CDR1 DFQATT and CDR2 SNEGSKA (reference sequence). J is TRBJ2-7 and V is TRBV20-1; TRBD1 or TRBD2 may be the D gene (6 bases each). This TCR was sampled from a woman aged 25 to 39 in good health. The sequenced material came from naive CD4+ T cells sorted from blood. Subset denoted: CD45RA+ positively selected. CDR3: CSARAGHLQYF. As DNA, the CDR3 is TGCAGTGCTAGGGCGGGACACTTGCAGTACTTC.